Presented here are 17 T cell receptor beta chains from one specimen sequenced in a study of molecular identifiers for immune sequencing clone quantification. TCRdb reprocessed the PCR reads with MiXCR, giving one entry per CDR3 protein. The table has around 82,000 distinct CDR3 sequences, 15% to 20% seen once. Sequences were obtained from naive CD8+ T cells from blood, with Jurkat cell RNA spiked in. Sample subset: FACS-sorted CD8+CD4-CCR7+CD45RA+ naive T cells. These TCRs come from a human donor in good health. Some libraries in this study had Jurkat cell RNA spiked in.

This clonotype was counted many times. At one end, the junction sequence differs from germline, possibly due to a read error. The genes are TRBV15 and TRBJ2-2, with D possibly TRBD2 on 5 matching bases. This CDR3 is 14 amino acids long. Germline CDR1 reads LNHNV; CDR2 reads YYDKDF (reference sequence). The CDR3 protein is CATSREGNTGELFF. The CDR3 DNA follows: TGTGCCACCAGCCGAGAGGGGAACACCGGGGAGCTGTTTTTT.

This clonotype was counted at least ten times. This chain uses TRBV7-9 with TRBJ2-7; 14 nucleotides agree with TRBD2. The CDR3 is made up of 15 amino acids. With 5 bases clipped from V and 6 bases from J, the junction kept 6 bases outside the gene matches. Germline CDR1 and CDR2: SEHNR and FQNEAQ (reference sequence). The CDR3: CASSPGLAGVGEQYF. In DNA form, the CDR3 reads TGTGCCAGCAGCCCGGGACTAGCGGGAGTTGGCGAGCAGTACTTC.

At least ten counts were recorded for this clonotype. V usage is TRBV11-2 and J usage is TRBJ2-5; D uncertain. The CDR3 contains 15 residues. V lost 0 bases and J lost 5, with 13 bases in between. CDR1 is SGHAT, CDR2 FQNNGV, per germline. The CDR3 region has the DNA TGTGCCAGCAGCTTAGAATCGGCTGTGGGCGAGACCCAGTACTTC. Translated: CASSLESAVGETQYF.

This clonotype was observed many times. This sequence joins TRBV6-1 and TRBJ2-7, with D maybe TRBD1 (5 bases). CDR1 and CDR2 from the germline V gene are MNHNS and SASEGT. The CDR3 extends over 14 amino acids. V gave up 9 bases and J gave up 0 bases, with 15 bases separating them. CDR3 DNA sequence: TGTGCCAGTCCCGACAGACCAGACTCCTACGAGCAGTACTTC. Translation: CASPDRPDSYEQYF.

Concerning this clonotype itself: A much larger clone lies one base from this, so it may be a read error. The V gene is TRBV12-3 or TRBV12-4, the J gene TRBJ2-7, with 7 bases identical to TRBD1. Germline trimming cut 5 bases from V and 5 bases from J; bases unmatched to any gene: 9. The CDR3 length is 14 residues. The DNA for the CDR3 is TGTGCCAGCAGTACGTCAGGGGGTAACCACGAGCAGTACTTC. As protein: CASSTSGGNHEQYF.

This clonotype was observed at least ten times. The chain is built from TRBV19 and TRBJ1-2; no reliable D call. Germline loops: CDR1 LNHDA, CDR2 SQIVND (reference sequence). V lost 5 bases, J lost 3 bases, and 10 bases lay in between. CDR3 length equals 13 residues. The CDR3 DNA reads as TGTGCCAGTAGTCCATCCGGACACTATGGCTACACCTTC. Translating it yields CASSPSGHYGYTF.

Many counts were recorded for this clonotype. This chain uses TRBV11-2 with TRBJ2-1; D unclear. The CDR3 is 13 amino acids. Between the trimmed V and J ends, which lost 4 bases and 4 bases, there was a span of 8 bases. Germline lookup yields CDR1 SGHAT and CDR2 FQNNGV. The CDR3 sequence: CASSSPLYNEQFF. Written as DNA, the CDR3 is TGTGCCAGCAGCTCCCCCCTATACAATGAGCAGTTCTTC.

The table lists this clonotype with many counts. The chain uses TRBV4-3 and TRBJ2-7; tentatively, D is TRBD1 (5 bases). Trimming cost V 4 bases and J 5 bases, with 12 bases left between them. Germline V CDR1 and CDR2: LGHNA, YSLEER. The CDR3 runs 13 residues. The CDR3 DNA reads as TGCGCCAGCAGCCCCTACAGGTCTGACGAGCAGTACTTC. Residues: CASSPYRSDEQYF.

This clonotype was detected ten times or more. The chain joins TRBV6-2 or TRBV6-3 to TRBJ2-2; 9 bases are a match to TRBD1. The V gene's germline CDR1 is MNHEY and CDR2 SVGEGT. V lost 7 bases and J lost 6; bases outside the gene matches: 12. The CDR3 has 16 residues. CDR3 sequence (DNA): TGTGCCAGCAACCCCGTTAGAGGGACAGGGCCCGGGGAGCTGTTTTTT. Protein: CASNPVRGTGPGELFF.

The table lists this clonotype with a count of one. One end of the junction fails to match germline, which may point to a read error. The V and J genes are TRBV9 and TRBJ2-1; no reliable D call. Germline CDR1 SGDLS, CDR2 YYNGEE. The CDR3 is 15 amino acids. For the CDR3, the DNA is TGTGCCAGCAGCGTAGCTCCCAGCCAGACTGATGAGCAGCTCTTC. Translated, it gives CASSVAPSQTDEQLF.

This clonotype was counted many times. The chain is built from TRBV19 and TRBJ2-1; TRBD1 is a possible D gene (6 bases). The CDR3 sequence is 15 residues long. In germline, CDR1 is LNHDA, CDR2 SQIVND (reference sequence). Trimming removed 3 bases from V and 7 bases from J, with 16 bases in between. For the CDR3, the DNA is TGTGCCAGTAGTATTGCTAAGACAGGTAGGAATGAGCAGTTCTTC. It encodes CASSIAKTGRNEQFF.

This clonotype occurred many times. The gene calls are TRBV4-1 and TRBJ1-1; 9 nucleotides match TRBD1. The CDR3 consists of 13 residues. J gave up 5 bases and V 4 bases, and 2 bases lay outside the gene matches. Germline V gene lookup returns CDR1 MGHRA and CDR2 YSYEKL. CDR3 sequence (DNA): TGCGCCAGCAGCCGGACAGGGGTTACTGAAGCTTTCTTT. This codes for CASSRTGVTEAFF.

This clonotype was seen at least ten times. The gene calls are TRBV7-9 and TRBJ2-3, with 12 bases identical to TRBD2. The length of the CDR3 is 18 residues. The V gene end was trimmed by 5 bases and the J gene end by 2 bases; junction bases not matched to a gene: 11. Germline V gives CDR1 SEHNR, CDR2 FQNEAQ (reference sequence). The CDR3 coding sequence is TGTGCCAGCAGCAAACTAGCGGGAGGCCCTAGGGACACAGATACGCAGTATTTT. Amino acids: CASSKLAGGPRDTDTQYF.

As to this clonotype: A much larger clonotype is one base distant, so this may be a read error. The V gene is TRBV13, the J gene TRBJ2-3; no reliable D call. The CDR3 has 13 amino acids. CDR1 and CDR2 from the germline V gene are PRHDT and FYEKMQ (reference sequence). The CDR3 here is CASSLADGDTQCF. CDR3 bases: TGTGCCAGCAGCTTGGCCGACGGAGATACGCAGTGTTTT.

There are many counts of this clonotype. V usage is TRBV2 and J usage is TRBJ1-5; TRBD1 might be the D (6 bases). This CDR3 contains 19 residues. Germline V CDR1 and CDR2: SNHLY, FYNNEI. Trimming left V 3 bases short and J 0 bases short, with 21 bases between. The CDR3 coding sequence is TGTGCCAGCAGTGATTGGGGGGGGCTCTACTCCCCTAGCAATCAGCCCCAGCATTTT. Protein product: CASSDWGGLYSPSNQPQHF.

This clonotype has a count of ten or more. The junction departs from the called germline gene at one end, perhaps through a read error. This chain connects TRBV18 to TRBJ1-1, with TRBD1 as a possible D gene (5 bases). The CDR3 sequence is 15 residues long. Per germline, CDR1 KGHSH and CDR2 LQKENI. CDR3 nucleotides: TGTGCCAGCTCAACACCGACGGGACCGAACACTGAAGCTTTCTTT. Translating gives CASSTPTGPNTEAFF.

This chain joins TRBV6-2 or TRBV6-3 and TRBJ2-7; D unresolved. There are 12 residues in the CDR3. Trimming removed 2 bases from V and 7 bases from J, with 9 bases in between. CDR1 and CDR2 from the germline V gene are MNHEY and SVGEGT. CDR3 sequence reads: CASSYPGWEQYF. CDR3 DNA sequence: TGTGCCAGCAGTTACCCAGGCTGGGAGCAGTACTTC.